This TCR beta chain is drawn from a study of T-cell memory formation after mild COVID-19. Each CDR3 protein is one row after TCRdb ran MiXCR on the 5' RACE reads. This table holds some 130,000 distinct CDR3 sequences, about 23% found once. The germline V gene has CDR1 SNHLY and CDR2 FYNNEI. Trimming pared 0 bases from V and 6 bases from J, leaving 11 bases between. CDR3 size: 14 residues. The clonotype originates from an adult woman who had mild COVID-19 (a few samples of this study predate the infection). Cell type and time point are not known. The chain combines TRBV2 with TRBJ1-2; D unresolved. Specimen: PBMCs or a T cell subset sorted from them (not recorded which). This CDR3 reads CASSEARWGDGYTF. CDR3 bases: TGTGCCAGCAGTGAAGCGAGGTGGGGAGATGGCTACACCTTC.